The entry that follows covers one TCR beta chain sequence. No antigen is known for it. A commercial ELISA kit detecting HCMV-specific IgG in serum was used to determine HCMV serostatus. Ficoll density gradient centrifugation was used to isolate peripheral blood mononuclear cells from blood. Sequencing was performed on an Illumina HiSeq 2000. The TCR beta cDNA libraries were made using 5'RACE template switching, a step that added both a universal primer site and unique molecular identifiers. cDNA synthesis was primed from the TCR beta constant segment, followed by two successive PCR amplification steps. In the source study's methods: MIGEC was used to demultiplex reads and group the reads by UMI, and MiTCR was used to assemble and quantify clonotypes. Only TCR cDNA sequences supported by at least two reads were kept to exclude erroneous sequences. The tcR package was used for downstream repertoire analysis, and clonotypes were matched between fractions using CDR3 nucleotide sequence together with V segment. VDJmatch was used to annotate antigen specificity against VDJdb, with one amino acid substitution allowed in CDR3. Once TCRdb had reprocessed the reads, it stored one entry per CDR3 protein sequence and supplied no DNA. These V and J calls are TCRdb output, not the study's own analysis. The sample's records list 500,000 or so distinct CDR3 sequences. Around 4% of the sample goes to the ten largest clones.

Inclusive of the bounding cysteine and phenylalanine, the CDR3 is 12 residues long. No coding sequence is recorded. CDR1 and CDR2, looked up from the germline V gene, are MNHNS and SASEGT. These data belong to a study of T cells expressing NK-cell markers (dated by TCRdb to 2020 to 2022). For the wider study: In sorted CD3+CD56+NKG2C+, CD3+CD56+NKG2C- and CD3+CD56-NKG2C+ T-cell subsets from roughly 8 donors, TCR beta-chain repertoires were profiled. Libraries were sequenced as 2 x 150 bp reads on Illumina HiSeq 2000/2500, MiSeq or NextSeq. The study sequenced eight donors, all healthy volunteers chosen at random: three men and five women. Seven of the eight sequenced donors were HCMV-seropositive and one was HCMV-seronegative.

Here is what the overall study found, with its caveats: It remained unclear whether the expanded NKG2C-expressing T cell clones were specific for HCMV antigens. In several donors, the dominant CD3+CD56+NKG2C+ clonotypes ranked among the top 10 CD8+ clonotypes, making up roughly 1.0-7.0% of CD8+ T cells. Those dominant clonotypes were again the most abundant among CD3+CD56-NKG2C+ cells in a handful of donors, at about 25-60.1%.

The specimen was blood T cells: a sorted CD56 or NKG2C T cell subset, CD4+ or CD8+ T cells, or bulk PBMC T cells (not recorded which). The chain is made from TRBV6-1 and TRBJ2-5; TCRdb selects TRBD2, and the lack of DNA leaves this call unchecked. This receptor was obtained from a young man in good health. Donor details come from another sample of the same person, matched by shared clones. The CDR3 protein: CAAGRIEETQYF.